This TCR beta chain stems from a study of T cell repertoires in cytomegalovirus infection. Looking at the study overall: The public TCR beta signatures pointed to both CMV infection and matching HLA type.

Study conclusions and caveats: HLA-C-restricted CMV-specific TCR beta clonotypes were dominant in the ex vivo response. Adding up the frequency of public TCR beta families identified people who carried CMV plus the relevant HLA.

Each CDR3 protein gets one entry after TCRdb re-called the reads with MiXCR. The table includes about 400,000 distinct CDR3 sequences, 15% to 20% detected once. This clonotype came up a few times. The target antigen is unknown. Germline CDR1 reads MNHEY; CDR2 reads SVGEGT. Trimming removed 4 bases from V and 6 bases from J; junction bases left unmatched: 11. The CDR3 sequence is 16 residues long. This sequence was found in a human donor in good health (CMV status not recorded). Some clones in this sample may be carry-over from other donors' samples. This chain uses TRBV6-2 or TRBV6-3 with TRBJ2-3; 9 bases are shared with TRBD2. The sequenced material came from PBMCs. Here the CDR3 DNA reads TGTGCCAGCAGTTCCCCTAGCGGGGCCCCGGGCGATACGCAGTATTTT. This translates into CASSSPSGAPGDTQYF.